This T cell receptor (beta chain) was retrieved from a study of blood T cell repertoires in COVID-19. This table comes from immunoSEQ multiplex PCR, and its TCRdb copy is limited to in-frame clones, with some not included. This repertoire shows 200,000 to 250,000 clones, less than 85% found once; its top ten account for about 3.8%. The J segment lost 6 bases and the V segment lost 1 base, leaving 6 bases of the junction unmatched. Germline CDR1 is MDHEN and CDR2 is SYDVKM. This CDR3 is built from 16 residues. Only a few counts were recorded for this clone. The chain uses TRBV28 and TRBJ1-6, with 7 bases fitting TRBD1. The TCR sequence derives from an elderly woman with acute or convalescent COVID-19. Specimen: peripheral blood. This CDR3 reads CASSLSAGGSNSPLHF. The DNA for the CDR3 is TGTGCCAGCAGTTTATCGGCAGGGGGTAGTAATTCACCCCTCCACTTT.